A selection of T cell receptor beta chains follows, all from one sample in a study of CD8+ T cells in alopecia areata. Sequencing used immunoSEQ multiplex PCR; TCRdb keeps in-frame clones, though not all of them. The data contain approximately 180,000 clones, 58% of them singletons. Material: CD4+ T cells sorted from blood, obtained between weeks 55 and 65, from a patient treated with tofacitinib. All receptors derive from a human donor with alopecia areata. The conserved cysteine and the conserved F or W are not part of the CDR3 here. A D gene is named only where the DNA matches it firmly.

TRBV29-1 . SVEETGYTTNTGELF
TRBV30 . AWSVGQKGNQPQH
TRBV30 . AWSTTGALRF
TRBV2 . ASRGESAKNIQY
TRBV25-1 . ASSATSQRNSPLH
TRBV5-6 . ASSLRRSAGRVNQPQH
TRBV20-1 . SAGPTSTQY
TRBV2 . ASSGHGGSYEQY
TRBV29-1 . SPGTTDTQY
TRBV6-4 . ASSASLRDTQY
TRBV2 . ASRWDWSSYNEQF
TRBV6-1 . ASSARGYNEQF
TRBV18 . ASSPSGLRGRGYT
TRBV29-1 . SVRDSRAYEQY
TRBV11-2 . ASSLDPGIRTDTQY
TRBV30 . AWGSYSQQY
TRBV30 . AWSKDGNTEAF
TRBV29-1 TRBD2 SVVNLAGDRDTQY
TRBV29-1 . SAMPGIHTDTQY
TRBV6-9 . ASSYLVTEQY
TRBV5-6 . ASSLLGTDTQY
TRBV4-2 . ASSQDPDYEQY
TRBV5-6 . ASSLELLLPNTEAF
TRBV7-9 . ASSREAYQETQY
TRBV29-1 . SVRGAITEAF